Listed below are T cell receptor beta chains from one sample, sequenced in a study of blood T cell repertoires in COVID-19. Clones were sequenced by immunoSEQ multiplex PCR, and TCRdb holds only the in-frame ones, with some missing. Among 200,000 to 250,000 clones listed, approximately 89% were seen once. Sequenced: PBMCs or T cells enriched from blood (not recorded which). These receptors all come from a woman under 40 who had been exposed to COVID-19. CDR3s include the opening cysteine and the closing phenylalanine or tryptophan. D genes are given only for firm matches. Rows give clone size only sometimes, using once, few, many, or a class for an expanded clone.

size: once
J: TRBJ1-1
V: TRBV5-1
D: NA
DNA: TGCGCCAGCAGCTTATTACAGGGCACTGAAGCTTTCTTT
CDR3: CASSLLQGTEAFF

size: NA
J: TRBJ1-5
V: TRBV5-1
D: TRBD1
DNA: TGCGCCAGCAGCTTGGGGGACAGGGGAAATCAGCCCCAGCATTTT
CDR3: CASSLGDRGNQPQHF

size: once
J: TRBJ1-1
V: TRBV19
D: TRBD1
DNA: TGTGCCAGTTCGGGACAGTGGGGCACTGAAGCTTTCTTT
CDR3: CASSGQWGTEAFF

size: NA
J: TRBJ2-2
V: TRBV4-1
D: NA
DNA: TGCGCCAGCAGCCAAGAGGGGAGGACTTTCGCGAACACCGGGGAGCTGTTTTTT
CDR3: CASSQEGRTFANTGELFF

size: NA
J: TRBJ2-2
V: TRBV9
D: NA
DNA: TGTGCCAGCAGCATCGGACTATACACCGGGGAGCTGTTTTTT
CDR3: CASSIGLYTGELFF

size: NA
J: TRBJ1-3
V: TRBV10-3
D: TRBD1
DNA: TGTGCCATCAGTCGGACAGGCGACGGAAACACCATATATTTT
CDR3: CAISRTGDGNTIYF

size: NA
J: TRBJ2-7
V: TRBV7-9
D: NA
DNA: TGTGCCAGCAGCCAAGGGGTTTACGAGCAGTACTTC
CDR3: CASSQGVYEQYF

size: NA
J: TRBJ1-1
V: TRBV5-6
D: NA
DNA: TGTGCCAGCAGCTTGCGCGGGGTTCGTACTGAAGCTTTCTTT
CDR3: CASSLRGVRTEAFF

size: NA
J: TRBJ1-2
V: TRBV2
D: TRBD1
DNA: TGTGCCAGCAGTGAAGCGATAGGCAGGGGGTCTTTTAACTATGGCTACACCTTC
CDR3: CASSEAIGRGSFNYGYTF

size: NA
J: TRBJ2-1
V: TRBV7-2
D: TRBD2
DNA: TGTGCCAGCAGCTTAGGGGTTTGGGGCGGGAGGCACGAAAACAATGAGCAGTTCTTC
CDR3: CASSLGVWGGRHENNEQFF

size: NA
J: TRBJ2-1
V: TRBV19
D: TRBD2
DNA: TGTGCCAGTAAGGAAGATAGTAGACTAGCGGACTACAATGAGCAGTTCTTC
CDR3: CASKEDSRLADYNEQFF

size: NA
J: TRBJ2-1
V: TRBV11-2
D: NA
DNA: TGTGCCAGCAGCCCCCCCCAGACTACCGTCAATGAGCAGTTCTTC
CDR3: CASSPPQTTVNEQFF

size: NA
J: TRBJ2-7
V: TRBV6-1
D: TRBD2
DNA: TGTGCCAGCAGTGAGGCTAGCGGGGATAGCTCCTACGAGCAGTACTTC
CDR3: CASSEASGDSSYEQYF

size: NA
J: TRBJ2-7
V: TRBV2
D: TRBD1
DNA: TGTGCCAGCAGCGGACAGGGGGCTGGGGAGCAGTACTTC
CDR3: CASSGQGAGEQYF

size: NA
J: TRBJ1-2
V: TRBV4-1
D: NA
DNA: TGCGCCAGCAGCCAAGATGGGCCTTTCTATGGCTACACCTTC
CDR3: CASSQDGPFYGYTF

size: NA
J: TRBJ2-1
V: TRBV5-1
D: TRBD2
DNA: TGCGCCAGCAGCTTGGCGGGACTAGCGGGAGTGGGGCAGTTCTTC
CDR3: CASSLAGLAGVGQFF

size: NA
J: TRBJ2-7
V: TRBV10-3
D: TRBD2
DNA: TGTGCCATCAGTGAATGGCTAGCGGGGATCTCCTACGAGCAGTACTTC
CDR3: CAISEWLAGISYEQYF

size: once
J: TRBJ1-1
V: TRBV5-1
D: NA
DNA: TGCGCCAGCAGCTTGGGGGAGGGCACTGAAGCTTTCTTT
CDR3: CASSLGEGTEAFF

size: NA
J: TRBJ2-7
V: TRBV5-1
D: TRBD1
DNA: TGCGCCAGCAGCACCGGGACAGGGGCCTACGAGCAGTACTTC
CDR3: CASSTGTGAYEQYF

size: NA
J: TRBJ2-7
V: TRBV19
D: TRBD2
DNA: TGTGCCAGTAGTATAGATCTCACTAGCGGGAAACGCGAGCAGTACTTC
CDR3: CASSIDLTSGKREQYF

size: NA
J: TRBJ1-2
V: TRBV15
D: NA
DNA: TGTGCCACCAGCAGAGATTGGGGAGTCAACACCTATGGCTACACCTTC
CDR3: CATSRDWGVNTYGYTF

size: NA
J: TRBJ2-7
V: TRBV5-1
D: NA
DNA: TGCGCCAGCAGCTTGGCCTCGGGTGCGGACGAGCAGTACTTC
CDR3: CASSLASGADEQYF

size: NA
J: TRBJ2-1
V: TRBV10-1
D: NA
DNA: TGCGCCAGCAGTGAGACAGACAATGAGCAGTTCTTC
CDR3: CASSETDNEQFF

size: NA
J: TRBJ1-2
V: TRBV30
D: NA
DNA: TGTGCCTGGAGTGTTGTGGGGCATGGCTACACCTTC
CDR3: CAWSVVGHGYTF

size: NA
J: TRBJ2-1
V: TRBV6-5
D: TRBD2
DNA: TGTGCCAGCAGTTACCGGGCGGGAGAGGGCCATGAGCAGTTCTTC
CDR3: CASSYRAGEGHEQFF

size: NA
J: TRBJ2-4
V: TRBV3-1/TRBV3-2
D: TRBD2
DNA: TGTGCCAGCAGCCTTAGCGGGAGGGCCGGGAGGTACATTCAGTACTTC
CDR3: CASSLSGRAGRYIQYF

size: once
J: TRBJ2-7
V: TRBV12-3/TRBV12-4
D: TRBD1
DNA: TGTGCCAGCACTCAGACAGGGCGCTACGAGCAGTACTTC
CDR3: CASTQTGRYEQYF

size: NA
J: TRBJ1-2
V: TRBV10-2
D: TRBD1
DNA: TGCGCCAGCAGCTCCGGGACAGGGGGCTACGACTATGGCTACACCTTC
CDR3: CASSSGTGGYDYGYTF

size: NA
J: TRBJ1-2
V: TRBV28
D: TRBD1
DNA: TGTGCCAGCAGGACGCTGGACAGGGCCCTTTATGGCTACACCTTC
CDR3: CASRTLDRALYGYTF

size: NA
J: TRBJ1-1
V: TRBV18
D: NA
DNA: TGTGCCAGCTCGGAGGTTCGAATCAGGGGAACTGAAGCTTTCTTT
CDR3: CASSEVRIRGTEAFF

size: NA
J: TRBJ1-2
V: TRBV13
D: TRBD1
DNA: TGTGCCAGCAGCCTACGGACAGGGATTAACTATGGCTACACCTTC
CDR3: CASSLRTGINYGYTF

size: NA
J: TRBJ2-7
V: TRBV6-5
D: TRBD2
DNA: TGTGCCACCCAGCCCCGGACTAGCGGGGTCGAGCAGTACTTC
CDR3: CATQPRTSGVEQYF

size: NA
J: TRBJ1-2
V: TRBV18
D: NA
DNA: TGTGCCAGCTCACCACCGGGAGGGCCTTATGGCTACACCTTC
CDR3: CASSPPGGPYGYTF

size: NA
J: TRBJ2-7
V: TRBV12-3/TRBV12-4
D: TRBD1
DNA: TGTGCCAGCAGTCGGACAGGGTTCTACGAGCAGTACTTC
CDR3: CASSRTGFYEQYF

size: NA
J: TRBJ2-1
V: TRBV4-1
D: TRBD1
DNA: TGCGCCAGCAGCCAGGATAGCACAGGGGGCGCGAGAAATGAGCAGTTCTTC
CDR3: CASSQDSTGGARNEQFF

size: NA
J: TRBJ2-3
V: TRBV12-5
D: NA
DNA: TGTGCTAGTGGCCGGCAGGGTTTTGACACAGATACGCAGTATTTT
CDR3: CASGRQGFDTDTQYF

size: NA
J: TRBJ2-7
V: TRBV7-9
D: TRBD2
DNA: TGTGCCAGCCGAAACAACGCGAAAGGTGATAGCGGGAGCTCCAACGAGCAGTACTTC
CDR3: CASRNNAKGDSGSSNEQYF

size: NA
J: TRBJ1-1
V: TRBV30
D: NA
DNA: TGTGCCTGGATATCCACTGAAGCTTTCTTT
CDR3: CAWISTEAFF

size: NA
J: TRBJ2-7
V: TRBV2
D: NA
DNA: TGTGCCAGCGGAGGGTCCTACGAGCAGTACTTC
CDR3: CASGGSYEQYF

size: NA
J: TRBJ2-3
V: TRBV7-6
D: TRBD2
DNA: TGTGCCAGCAGCCCCCTTGGAGCGGGAGGAACAGATACGCAGTATTTT
CDR3: CASSPLGAGGTDTQYF

size: NA
J: TRBJ2-4
V: TRBV3-1/TRBV3-2
D: NA
DNA: TGTGCCAGCAGCCAAGCAGGAGGGAAAAACATTCAGTACTTC
CDR3: CASSQAGGKNIQYF

size: NA
J: TRBJ1-6
V: TRBV28
D: TRBD1
DNA: TGTGCCAGCAGTTTAAGCCATGGGGACAGGGCTTCCTGGGATTCACCCCTCCACTTT
CDR3: CASSLSHGDRASWDSPLHF

size: NA
J: TRBJ1-3
V: TRBV30
D: NA
DNA: TGTGCCTGGAGTGTGGGGAGGAGCTCTGGAAACACCATATATTTT
CDR3: CAWSVGRSSGNTIYF

size: NA
J: TRBJ2-5
V: TRBV9
D: NA
DNA: TGCGCCAGCAGCGTTGGGGGGGGCTTGGCGGGACCACAAGAGACCCAGTACTTC
CDR3: CASSVGGGLAGPQETQYF

size: NA
J: TRBJ2-1
V: TRBV29-1
D: NA
DNA: TGCAGCGTTGTTCGGGGTCAAGGGACTTCCTTTAAGCAGTTCTTC
CDR3: CSVVRGQGTSFKQFF

size: NA
J: TRBJ1-1
V: TRBV19
D: TRBD1
DNA: TGTGCCAGTACCGACAGGGGGCGAACTGAAGCTTTCTTT
CDR3: CASTDRGRTEAFF

size: NA
J: TRBJ1-6
V: TRBV2
D: NA
DNA: TGTGCCAGCAGTTCGTCTCATTCACCCCTCCACTTT
CDR3: CASSSSHSPLHF

size: NA
J: TRBJ2-1
V: TRBV3-1/TRBV3-2
D: NA
DNA: TGTGCCAGCAGCCAGGATACTAGCACCTACAATGAGCAGTTCTTC
CDR3: CASSQDTSTYNEQFF

size: NA
J: TRBJ2-2
V: TRBV21-1
D: NA
DNA: TGTGCCAGCAGCGGACGACAGGGTGAGGACACCGGGGAGCTGTTTTTT
CDR3: CASSGRQGEDTGELFF

size: once
J: TRBJ2-3
V: TRBV7-3
D: TRBD2
DNA: TGTGCCAGCAGCCCCACTGGCGGGAGGGCCTTACGGACAGATACGCAGTATTTT
CDR3: CASSPTGGRALRTDTQYF

size: NA
J: TRBJ1-5
V: TRBV7-9
D: NA
DNA: TGTGCCAGCAGCACGACTTCTAATCAGCCCCAGCATTTT
CDR3: CASSTTSNQPQHF

size: NA
J: TRBJ2-5
V: TRBV19
D: NA
DNA: TGTGCCAGTAGGCCCGGGGGACTCCAAGAGACCCAGTACTTC
CDR3: CASRPGGLQETQYF

size: NA
J: TRBJ2-3
V: TRBV2
D: NA
DNA: TGTGCCAGCAGTGAATCCAAGCGGTCTACTAGCACAGATACGCAGTATTTT
CDR3: CASSESKRSTSTDTQYF

size: once
J: TRBJ2-5
V: TRBV5-4
D: TRBD1
DNA: TGTGCCAGCAGCGAGACAGGGGGCAGAGAGACCCAGTACTTC
CDR3: CASSETGGRETQYF

size: few
J: TRBJ1-2
V: TRBV9
D: TRBD1
DNA: TGTGCCAGCAGCGTAGGAACCGACAGGGTTTATGGCTACACCTTC
CDR3: CASSVGTDRVYGYTF

size: NA
J: TRBJ2-7
V: TRBV6-1
D: TRBD1
DNA: TGTGCCAGCAGTGAAGCACACAGGGGGAAAGGTGGGCAGTACTTC
CDR3: CASSEAHRGKGGQYF

size: once
J: TRBJ2-3
V: TRBV14
D: NA
DNA: TGTGCCAGCAGCCTCGGGAGGGGGCAGACAGATACGCAGTATTTT
CDR3: CASSLGRGQTDTQYF

size: NA
J: TRBJ1-5
V: TRBV6-5
D: NA
DNA: TGTGCCAGCGCCTTCTTCGGGGATCAGCCCCAGCATTTT
CDR3: CASAFFGDQPQHF